These 15 T cell receptor beta chains were sequenced from one sample in a study of cytomegalovirus exposure and HLA in healthy donors. Profiled with immunoSEQ multiplex PCR; TCRdb holds only in-frame clones, not every one. The table has 280,000 or so clones, roughly 88% seen once. Sequencing was carried out using PBMCs. The source of these receptors is a woman aged 18-35 years in good health and CMV-seronegative.

This clone has a single count. The V gene is TRBV30, the J gene TRBJ1-1, with 8 bases aligning to TRBD1. The V gene's germline CDR1 is GTSNPN and CDR2 SVGIG (reference sequence). The CDR3 is 14 amino acids. V lost 0 bases to trimming and J lost 5 bases; unmatched junction nucleotides: 5. The CDR3 is CAWSVVRGQTEAFF. For the CDR3, the DNA is TGTGCCTGGAGTGTTGTCAGGGGGCAAACTGAAGCTTTCTTT.

J is TRBJ2-3 and V is TRBV15; 7 positions agree with TRBD1. Trimming removed 2 bases from V and 5 bases from J; junction bases left unmatched: 7. In germline, CDR1 is LNHNV, CDR2 YYDKDF (reference sequence). This CDR3 has 15 residues. The CDR3 sequence is CATSRNRGGVDTQYF. CDR3 sequence (DNA): TGTGCCACCAGCAGAAACAGGGGTGGGGTAGATACGCAGTATTTT.

V usage is TRBV6-1 and J usage is TRBJ2-1, with 10 bases aligning to TRBD2. The germline V gene has CDR1 MNHNS and CDR2 SASEGT. This CDR3 has 15 residues. V was clipped by 7 bases and J by 6 bases; unmatched bases: 9. In nucleotides, the CDR3 is TGTGCCAGCACTCATGGGCTAGCGGGAGCCAATGAGCAGTTCTTC. Its protein product is CASTHGLAGANEQFF.

Here the CDR3 reads CASMSPGYEQYF. The DNA for the CDR3 is TGTGCCAGCATGAGTCCGGGGTACGAGCAGTACTTC. The chain carries TRBV25-1 and TRBJ2-7; D is perhaps TRBD2 (5 bases). The V gene's germline CDR1 is MGHDK and CDR2 SYGVNS. V was pared by 7 bases and J by 4 bases, with 11 bases between. The CDR3 is 12 residues long.

The chain is built from TRBV28 and TRBJ1-1; D ambiguous. In germline, CDR1 is MDHEN, CDR2 SYDVKM. V shed 5 bases and J shed 5 bases, with 18 bases lying between them. The CDR3 runs to 15 residues. CDR3 residues: CASSPPGLGGTEAFF. The CDR3, as DNA: TGTGCCAGCAGTCCCCCCGGATTGGGAGGAACTGAAGCTTTCTTT.

The gene calls are TRBV5-1 and TRBJ1-2, with 7 bases matching TRBD1. CDR3 size: 13 residues. Germline loops: CDR1 SGHRS, CDR2 YFSETQ. The junction had 6 bases not matched to a gene; V was cut back by 4 bases and J by 6 bases. CDR3 nucleotide sequence: TGCGCCAGCAGCGGGACAGAGAAGGATGGCTACACCTTC. Its translation: CASSGTEKDGYTF.

This clone was seen once. The gene calls are TRBV4-3 and TRBJ2-5, with D tentatively TRBD2 (5 bases). Germline V gives CDR1 LGHNA, CDR2 YSLEER. There are 16 residues in the CDR3. Trimming removed 1 base from V and 2 bases from J, with 14 bases in between. CDR3 protein: CASSQGLGRGQETQYF. CDR3 DNA sequence: TGCGCCAGCAGCCAAGGGTTAGGGAGAGGGCAAGAGACCCAGTACTTC.

This rearrangement joins TRBV28 to TRBJ2-7; D is perhaps TRBD2 (5 bases). The CDR3 runs 14 residues. The germline V gene encodes CDR1 MDHEN and CDR2 SYDVKM. Trimming stripped 5 bases from V and 1 base from J, with 12 bases between. The CDR3 DNA sequence: TGTGCCAGCAGTCCCGAGGGATTTTCCTACGAGCAGTACTTC. This gives the protein CASSPEGFSYEQYF. The whole variable domain, filled in from reference TRBV28 and TRBJ2-7, reads DVKVTQSSRYLVKRTGEKVFLECVQDMDHENMFWYRQDPGLGLRLIYFSYDVKMKEKGDIPEGYSVSREKKERFSLILESASTNQTSMYLCASSPEGFSYEQYFGPGTRLTVT.

The gene calls are TRBV18 and TRBJ1-1, with D hard to call. The germline V gene encodes CDR1 KGHSH and CDR2 LQKENI. The ends were cut back, 3 bases at V and 0 bases at J, with 11 bases in the middle. The CDR3 has 15 residues. The CDR3 sequence is CASSPRADMNTEAFF. CDR3 DNA: TGTGCCAGCTCACCCCGTGCAGACATGAACACTGAAGCTTTCTTT. The variable domain in full, completed from reference TRBV18 and TRBJ1-1, reads NAGVMQNPRHLVRRRGQEARLRCSPMKGHSHVYWYRQLPEEGLKFMVYLQKENIIDESGMPKERFSAEFPKEGPSILRIQQVVRGDSAAYFCASSPRADMNTEAFFGQGTRLTVV.

This clone was picked up a small number of times. V usage is TRBV7-2 and J usage is TRBJ2-2; 12 bases fit TRBD2. The germline gives CDR1 SGHTA, CDR2 FQGNSA. The CDR3 has 18 amino acids. The junction had 11 bases not matched to a gene; V was cut back by 5 bases and J by 4 bases. The DNA for the CDR3 is TGTGCCAGCAGCCGAGTGACTAGCGGGAGTTTTGTCACCGGGGAGCTGTTTTTT. Protein sequence: CASSRVTSGSFVTGELFF.

This chain's CDR3 is CASSPDRNNQPQHF. The DNA of the CDR3 is TGTGCCAGCTCACCAGACAGGAACAATCAGCCCCAGCATTTT. V and J are TRBV18 and TRBJ1-5; D might be TRBD1 (6 bases). The CDR3 contains 14 residues. Germline V gives CDR1 KGHSH, CDR2 LQKENI. V lost 2 bases, J lost 3 bases, and 8 bases lay in between.

The chain uses TRBV28 and TRBJ2-6; D may be TRBD1 (5 bases). The ends were cut back, 7 bases at V and 0 bases at J, with 7 bases in the middle. Germline CDR1 is MDHEN and CDR2 is SYDVKM. This CDR3 spans 14 amino acids. The CDR3 here is CASIGDSGANVLTF. The CDR3 nucleotides read TGTGCCAGCATAGGGGACTCTGGGGCCAACGTCCTGACTTTC.

The gene calls are TRBV28 and TRBJ2-5, with 8 bases identical to TRBD2. This CDR3 is 13 amino acids long. The germline CDR1 and CDR2 sequences are MDHEN and SYDVKM. Unmatched junction bases numbered 5, after V lost 10 bases and J lost 1 base. The CDR3: CATLTSGQETQYF. CDR3 nucleotide sequence: TGTGCCACCCTAACTAGCGGCCAAGAGACCCAGTACTTC.

The chain is built from TRBV28 and TRBJ1-5; a possible D gene is TRBD1 (5 bases). The germline V gene encodes CDR1 MDHEN and CDR2 SYDVKM. Trimming cost V 6 bases and J 4 bases, with 13 bases left between them. The CDR3 length is 14 residues. The CDR3: CASRDRTFNQPQHF. The CDR3 DNA reads as TGTGCCAGCAGAGACAGAACATTTAATCAGCCCCAGCATTTT.

The chain recombines TRBV9 with TRBJ2-7; 7 bases are a match to TRBD2. The CDR3 is 15 residues long. The V gene's germline CDR1 is SGDLS and CDR2 YYNGEE. With 2 bases clipped from V and 4 bases from J, the junction kept 9 bases outside the gene matches. In DNA form, the CDR3 reads TGTGCCAGCAGCGTCGGAACGGGAGGTGATTACGAGCAGTACTTC. It specifies CASSVGTGGDYEQYF.